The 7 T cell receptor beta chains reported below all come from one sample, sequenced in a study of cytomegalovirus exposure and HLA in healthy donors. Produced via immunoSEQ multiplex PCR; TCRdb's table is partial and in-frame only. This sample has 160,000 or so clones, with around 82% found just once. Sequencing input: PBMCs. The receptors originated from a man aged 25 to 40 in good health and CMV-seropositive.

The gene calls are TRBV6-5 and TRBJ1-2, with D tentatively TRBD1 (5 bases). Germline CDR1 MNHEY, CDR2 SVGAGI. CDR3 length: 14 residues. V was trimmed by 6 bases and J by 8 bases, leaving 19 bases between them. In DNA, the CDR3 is TGTGCCAGCAGACCCGACAGATCCACCGGGGGCTACACCTTC. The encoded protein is CASRPDRSTGGYTF.

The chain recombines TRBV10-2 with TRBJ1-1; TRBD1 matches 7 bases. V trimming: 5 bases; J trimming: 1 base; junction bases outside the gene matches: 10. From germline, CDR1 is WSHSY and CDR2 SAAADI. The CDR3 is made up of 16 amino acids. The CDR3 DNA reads TGCGCCAGCAGTCCGCTCAGACAGGGAGGGAACACTGAAGCTTTCTTT. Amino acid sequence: CASSPLRQGGNTEAFF.

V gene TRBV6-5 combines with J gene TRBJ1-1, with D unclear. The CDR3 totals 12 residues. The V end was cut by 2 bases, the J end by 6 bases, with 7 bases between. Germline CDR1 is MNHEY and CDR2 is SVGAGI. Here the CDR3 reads CASSYGGAEAFF. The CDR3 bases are TGTGCCAGCAGTTACGGCGGTGCTGAAGCTTTCTTT.

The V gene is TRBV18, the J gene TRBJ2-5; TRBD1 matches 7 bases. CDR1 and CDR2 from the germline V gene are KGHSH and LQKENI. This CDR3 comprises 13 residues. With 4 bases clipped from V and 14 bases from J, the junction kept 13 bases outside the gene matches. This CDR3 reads CASSQQTGRNPYF. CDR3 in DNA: TGTGCCAGCTCACAACAGACAGGGCGGAATCCCTACTTC.

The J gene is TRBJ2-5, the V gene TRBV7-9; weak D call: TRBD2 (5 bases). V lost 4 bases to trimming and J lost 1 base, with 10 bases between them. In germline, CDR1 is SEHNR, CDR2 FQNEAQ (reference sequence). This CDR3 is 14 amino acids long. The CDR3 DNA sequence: TGTGCCAGCAGCTCTACTAGAACCCAAGAGACCCAGTACTTC. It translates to CASSSTRTQETQYF.

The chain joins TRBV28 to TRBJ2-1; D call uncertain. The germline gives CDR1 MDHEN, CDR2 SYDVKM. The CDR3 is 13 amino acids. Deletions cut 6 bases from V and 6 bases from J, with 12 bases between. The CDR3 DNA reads TGTGCCAGCAGCCTTAATAATGTCAATGAGCAGTTCTTC. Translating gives CASSLNNVNEQFF.

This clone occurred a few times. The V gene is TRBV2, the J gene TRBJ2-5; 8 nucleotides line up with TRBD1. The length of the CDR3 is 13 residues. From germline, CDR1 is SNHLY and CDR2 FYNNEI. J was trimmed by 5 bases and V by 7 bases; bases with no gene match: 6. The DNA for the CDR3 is TGTGCCAGCACCTCGGACAGGGTTGAGACCCAGTACTTC. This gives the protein CASTSDRVETQYF.